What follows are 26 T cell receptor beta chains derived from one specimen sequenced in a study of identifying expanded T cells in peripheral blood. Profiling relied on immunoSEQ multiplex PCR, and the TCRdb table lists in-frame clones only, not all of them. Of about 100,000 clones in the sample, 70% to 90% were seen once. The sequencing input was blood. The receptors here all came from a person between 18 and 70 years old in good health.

The CDR3 protein is CASNRQGTRNEQFF. The CDR3 nucleotides are TGTGCCAGCAATCGACAGGGGACGCGGAATGAGCAGTTCTTC. The chain joins TRBV6-5 to TRBJ2-1; 8 nucleotides line up with TRBD1. The CDR3 totals 14 residues. The junction had 9 bases not matched to a gene; V was cut back by 7 bases and J by 7 bases. CDR1 is MNHEY and CDR2 is SVGAGI in the germline V gene.

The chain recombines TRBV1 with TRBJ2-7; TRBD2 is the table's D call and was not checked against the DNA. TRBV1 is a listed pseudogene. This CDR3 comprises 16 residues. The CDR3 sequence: CTSSQSGGRGPYEQYF. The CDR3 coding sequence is TGCACCAGCAGCCAATCGGGGGGACGTGGGCCCTACGAGCAGTACTTC.

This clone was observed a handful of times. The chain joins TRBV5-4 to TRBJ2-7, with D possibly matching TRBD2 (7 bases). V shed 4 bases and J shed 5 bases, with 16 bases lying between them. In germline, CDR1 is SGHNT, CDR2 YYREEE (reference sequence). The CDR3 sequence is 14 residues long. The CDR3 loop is CASSPRGGIDEQYF. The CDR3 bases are TGTGCCAGCAGCCCTAGGGGGGGAATAGACGAGCAGTACTTC.

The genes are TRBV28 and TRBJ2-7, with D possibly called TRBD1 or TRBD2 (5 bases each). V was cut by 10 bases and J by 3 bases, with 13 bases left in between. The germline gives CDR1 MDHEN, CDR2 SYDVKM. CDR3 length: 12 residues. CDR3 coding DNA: TGTGCCACCCGGGGCGGAAGCTACGAGCAGTACTTC. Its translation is CATRGGSYEQYF.

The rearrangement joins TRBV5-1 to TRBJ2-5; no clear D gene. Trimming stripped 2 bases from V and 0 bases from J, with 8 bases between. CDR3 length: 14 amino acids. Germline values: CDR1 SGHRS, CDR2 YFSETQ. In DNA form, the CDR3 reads TGCGCCAGCAGCTTAGAAGGGTACCAAGAGACCCAGTACTTC. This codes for CASSLEGYQETQYF.

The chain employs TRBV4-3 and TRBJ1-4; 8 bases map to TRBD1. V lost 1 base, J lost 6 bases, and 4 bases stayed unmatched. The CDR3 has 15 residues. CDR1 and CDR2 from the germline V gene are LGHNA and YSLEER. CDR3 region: CASSQGQGRDEKLFF. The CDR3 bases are TGCGCCAGCAGCCAAGGACAGGGGAGGGATGAAAAACTGTTTTTT.

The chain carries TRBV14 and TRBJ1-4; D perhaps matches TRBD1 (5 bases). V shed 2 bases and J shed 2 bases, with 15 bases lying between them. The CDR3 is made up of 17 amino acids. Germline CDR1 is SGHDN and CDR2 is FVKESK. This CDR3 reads CASSQLDTGATNEKLFF. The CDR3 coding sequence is TGTGCCAGCAGCCAACTAGACACAGGAGCGACTAATGAAAAACTGTTTTTT.

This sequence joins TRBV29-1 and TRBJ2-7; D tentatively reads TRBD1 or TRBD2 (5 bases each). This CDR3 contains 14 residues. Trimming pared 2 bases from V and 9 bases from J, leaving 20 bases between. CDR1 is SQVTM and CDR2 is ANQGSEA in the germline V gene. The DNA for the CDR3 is TGCAGCGTTGAACACGACCGGGACCGAGCAGGGCAGTACTTC. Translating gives CSVEHDRDRAGQYF.

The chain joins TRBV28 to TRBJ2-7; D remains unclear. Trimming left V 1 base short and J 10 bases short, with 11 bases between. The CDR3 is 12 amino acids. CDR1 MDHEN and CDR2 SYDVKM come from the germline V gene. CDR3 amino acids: CASSLYQAAQYF. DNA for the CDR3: TGTGCCAGCAGTTTATACCAGGCTGCACAGTACTTC.

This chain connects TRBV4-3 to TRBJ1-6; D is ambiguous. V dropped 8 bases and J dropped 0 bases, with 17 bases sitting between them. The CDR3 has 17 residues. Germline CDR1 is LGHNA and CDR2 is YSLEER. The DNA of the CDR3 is TGCGCCAGCGGACCGGCAGACACCAACTCCTATAATTCACCCCTCCACTTT. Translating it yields CASGPADTNSYNSPLHF.

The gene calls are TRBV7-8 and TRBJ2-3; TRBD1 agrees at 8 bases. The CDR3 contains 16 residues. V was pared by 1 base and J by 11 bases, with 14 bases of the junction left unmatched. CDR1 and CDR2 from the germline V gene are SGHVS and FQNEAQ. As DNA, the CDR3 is TGTGCCAGCAGCTTAGGACTCCCGGGACAGGTTTGGCGGCAGTATTTT. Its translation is CASSLGLPGQVWRQYF.

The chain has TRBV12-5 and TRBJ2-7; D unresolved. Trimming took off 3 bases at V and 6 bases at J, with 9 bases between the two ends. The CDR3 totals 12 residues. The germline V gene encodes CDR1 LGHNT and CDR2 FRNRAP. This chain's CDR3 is CASGFVGSEQYF. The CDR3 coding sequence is TGTGCTAGTGGTTTTGTTGGCTCCGAGCAGTACTTC.

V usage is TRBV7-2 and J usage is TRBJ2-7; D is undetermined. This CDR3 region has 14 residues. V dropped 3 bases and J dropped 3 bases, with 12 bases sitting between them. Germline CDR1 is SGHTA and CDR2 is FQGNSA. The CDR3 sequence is CASSFRAGLYEQYF. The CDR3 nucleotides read TGTGCCAGCAGCTTTAGGGCAGGCCTCTACGAGCAGTACTTC.

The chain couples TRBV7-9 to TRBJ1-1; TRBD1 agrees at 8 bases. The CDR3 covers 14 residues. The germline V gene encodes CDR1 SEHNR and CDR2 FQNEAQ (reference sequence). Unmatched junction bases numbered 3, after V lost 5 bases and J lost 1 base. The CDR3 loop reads CASSLGTGNTEAFF. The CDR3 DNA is TGTGCCAGCAGCCTCGGGACAGGGAACACTGAAGCTTTCTTT.

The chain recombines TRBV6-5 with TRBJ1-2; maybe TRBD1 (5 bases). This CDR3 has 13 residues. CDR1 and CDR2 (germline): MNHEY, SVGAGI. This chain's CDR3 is CATYSTAYYGYTF. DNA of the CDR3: TGTGCAACCTACTCGACAGCTTACTATGGCTACACCTTC.

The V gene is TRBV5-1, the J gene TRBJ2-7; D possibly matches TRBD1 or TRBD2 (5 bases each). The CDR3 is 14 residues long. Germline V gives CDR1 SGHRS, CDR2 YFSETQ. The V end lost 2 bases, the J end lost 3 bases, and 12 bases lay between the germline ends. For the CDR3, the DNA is TGCGCCAGCAGCTTAGGGACCCTAGACTACGAGCAGTACTTC. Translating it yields CASSLGTLDYEQYF.

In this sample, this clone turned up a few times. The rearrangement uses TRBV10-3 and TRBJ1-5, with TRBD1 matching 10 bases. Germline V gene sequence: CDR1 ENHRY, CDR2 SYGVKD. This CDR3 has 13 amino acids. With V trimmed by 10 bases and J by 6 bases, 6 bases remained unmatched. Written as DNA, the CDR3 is TGTGCCAGCGGGACAGGGGAAGGTCAGCCCCAGCATTTT. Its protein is CASGTGEGQPQHF.

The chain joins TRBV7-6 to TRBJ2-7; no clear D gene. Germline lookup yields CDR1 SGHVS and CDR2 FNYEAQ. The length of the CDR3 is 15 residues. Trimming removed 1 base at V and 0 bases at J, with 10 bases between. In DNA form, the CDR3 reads TGTGCCAGCAGCTTAGTGGGCAGCAGCTCCTACGAGCAGTACTTC. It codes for CASSLVGSSSYEQYF.

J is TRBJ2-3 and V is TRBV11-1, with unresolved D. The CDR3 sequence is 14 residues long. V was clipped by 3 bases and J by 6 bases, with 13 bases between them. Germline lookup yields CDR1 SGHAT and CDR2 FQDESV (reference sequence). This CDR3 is CASSLNSFVDTQYF. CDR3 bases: TGTGCCAGCAGCTTGAACTCCTTCGTTGATACGCAGTATTTT.

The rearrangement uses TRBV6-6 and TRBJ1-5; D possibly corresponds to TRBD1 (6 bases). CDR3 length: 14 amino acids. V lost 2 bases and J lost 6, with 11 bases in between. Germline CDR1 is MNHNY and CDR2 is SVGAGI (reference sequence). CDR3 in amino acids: CASSYIGGGQPQHF. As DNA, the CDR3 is TGTGCCAGCAGTTACATAGGGGGGGGTCAGCCCCAGCATTTT.

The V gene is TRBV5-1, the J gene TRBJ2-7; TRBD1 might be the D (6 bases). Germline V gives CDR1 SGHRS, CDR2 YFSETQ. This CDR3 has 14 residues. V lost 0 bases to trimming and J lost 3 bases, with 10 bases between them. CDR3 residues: CASSLETGHYEQYF. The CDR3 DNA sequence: TGCGCCAGCAGCTTGGAGACAGGTCACTACGAGCAGTACTTC. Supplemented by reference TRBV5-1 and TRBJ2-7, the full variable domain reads KAGVTQTPRYLIKTRGQQVTLSCSPISGHRSVSWYQQTPGQGLQFLFEYFSETQRNKGNFPGRFSGRQFSNSRSEMNVSTLELGDSALYLCASSLETGHYEQYFGPGTRLTVT.

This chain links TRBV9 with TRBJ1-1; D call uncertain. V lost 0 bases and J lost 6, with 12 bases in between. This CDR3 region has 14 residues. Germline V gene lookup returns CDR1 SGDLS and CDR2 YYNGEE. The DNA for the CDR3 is TGTGCCAGCAGCGTAGGATTCTTTGGGTCTGAAGCTTTCTTT. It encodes CASSVGFFGSEAFF.

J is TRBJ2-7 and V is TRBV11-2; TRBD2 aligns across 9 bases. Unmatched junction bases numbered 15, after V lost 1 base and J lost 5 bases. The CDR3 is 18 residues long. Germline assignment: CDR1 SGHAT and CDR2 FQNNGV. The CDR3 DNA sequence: TGTGCCAGCAGCTTAGTTGGAGCGAAAAAGCGGGGGGAGGACGAGCAGTACTTC. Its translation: CASSLVGAKKRGEDEQYF.

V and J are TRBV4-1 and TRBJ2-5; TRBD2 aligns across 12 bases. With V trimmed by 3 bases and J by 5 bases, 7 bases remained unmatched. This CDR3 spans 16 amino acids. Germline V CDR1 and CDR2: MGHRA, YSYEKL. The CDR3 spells CASSQSPSGGAETQYF. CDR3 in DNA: TGCGCCAGCAGCCAGTCCCCTAGCGGGGGGGCCGAGACCCAGTACTTC.

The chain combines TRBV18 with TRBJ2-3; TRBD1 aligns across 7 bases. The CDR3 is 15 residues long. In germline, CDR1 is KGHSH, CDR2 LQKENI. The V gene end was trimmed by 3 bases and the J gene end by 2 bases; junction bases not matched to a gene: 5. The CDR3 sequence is CASSPRQGSTDTQYF. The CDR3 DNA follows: TGTGCCAGCTCACCTAGACAGGGTTCCACAGATACGCAGTATTTT.

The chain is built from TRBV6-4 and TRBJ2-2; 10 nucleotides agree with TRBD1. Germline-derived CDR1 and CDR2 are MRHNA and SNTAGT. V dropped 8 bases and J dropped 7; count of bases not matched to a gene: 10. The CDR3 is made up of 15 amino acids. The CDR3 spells CASEPDRGLGGELFF. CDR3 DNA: TGTGCCAGCGAACCCGACAGGGGGCTTGGCGGGGAGCTGTTTTTT.